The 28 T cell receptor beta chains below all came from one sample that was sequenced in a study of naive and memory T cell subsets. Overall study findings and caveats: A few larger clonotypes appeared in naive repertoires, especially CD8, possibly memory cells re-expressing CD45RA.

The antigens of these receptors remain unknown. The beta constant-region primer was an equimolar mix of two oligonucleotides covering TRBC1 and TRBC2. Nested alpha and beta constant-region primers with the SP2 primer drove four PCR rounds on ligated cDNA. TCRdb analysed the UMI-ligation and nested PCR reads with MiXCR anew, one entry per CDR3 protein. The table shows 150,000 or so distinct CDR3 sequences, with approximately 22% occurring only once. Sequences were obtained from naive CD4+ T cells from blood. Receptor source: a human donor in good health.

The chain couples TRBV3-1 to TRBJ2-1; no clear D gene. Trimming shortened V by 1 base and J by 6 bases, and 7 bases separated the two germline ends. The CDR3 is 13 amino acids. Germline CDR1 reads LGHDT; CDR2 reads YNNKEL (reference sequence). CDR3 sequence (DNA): TGTGCCAGCAGCCAAGTGGTGGGCAATGAGCAGTTCTTC. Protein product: CASSQVVGNEQFF.

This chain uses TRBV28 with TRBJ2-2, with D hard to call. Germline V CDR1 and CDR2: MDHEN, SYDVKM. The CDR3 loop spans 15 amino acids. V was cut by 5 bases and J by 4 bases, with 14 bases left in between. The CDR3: CASSPPPQITGELFF. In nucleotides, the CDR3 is TGTGCCAGCAGTCCTCCCCCCCAGATCACCGGGGAGCTGTTTTTT.

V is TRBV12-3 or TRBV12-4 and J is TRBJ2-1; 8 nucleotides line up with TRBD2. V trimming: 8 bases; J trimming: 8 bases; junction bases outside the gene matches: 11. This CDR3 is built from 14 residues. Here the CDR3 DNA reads TGTGCCAGCCTCCCCCGCGGGAGGTCAGATGAGCAGTTCTTC. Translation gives CASLPRGRSDEQFF.

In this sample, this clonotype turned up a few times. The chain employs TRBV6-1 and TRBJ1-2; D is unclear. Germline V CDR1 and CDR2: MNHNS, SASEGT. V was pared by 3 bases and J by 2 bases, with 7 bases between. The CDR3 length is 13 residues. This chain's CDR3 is CASSERANYGYTF. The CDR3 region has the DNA TGTGCCAGCAGTGAGAGGGCAAACTATGGCTACACCTTC.

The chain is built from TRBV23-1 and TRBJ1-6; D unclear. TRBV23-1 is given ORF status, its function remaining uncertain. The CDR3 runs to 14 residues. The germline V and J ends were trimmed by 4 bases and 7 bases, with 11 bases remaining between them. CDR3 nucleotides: TGCGCCAGCAGTCTCGGGCTTCCCAATTCACCCCTCCACTTT. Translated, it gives CASSLGLPNSPLHF.

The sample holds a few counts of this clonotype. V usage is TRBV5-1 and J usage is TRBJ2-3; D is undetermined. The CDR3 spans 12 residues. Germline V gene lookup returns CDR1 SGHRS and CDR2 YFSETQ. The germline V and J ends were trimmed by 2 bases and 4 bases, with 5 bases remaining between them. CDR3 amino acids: CASSFSADTQYF. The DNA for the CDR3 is TGCGCCAGCAGCTTCTCCGCAGATACGCAGTATTTT.

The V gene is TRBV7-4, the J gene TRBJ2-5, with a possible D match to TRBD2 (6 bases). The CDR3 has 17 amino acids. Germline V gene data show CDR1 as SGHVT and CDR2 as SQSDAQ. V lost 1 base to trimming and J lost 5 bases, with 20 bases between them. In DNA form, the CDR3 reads TGTGCCAGCAGCTTAGTTAACCCCCGGGAGAGTGTGGAGACCCAGTACTTC. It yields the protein CASSLVNPRESVETQYF.

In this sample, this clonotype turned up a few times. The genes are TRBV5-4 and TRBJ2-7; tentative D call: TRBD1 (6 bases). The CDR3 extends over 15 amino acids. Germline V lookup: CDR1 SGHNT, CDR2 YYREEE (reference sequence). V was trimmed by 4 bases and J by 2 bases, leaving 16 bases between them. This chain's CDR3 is CASSAIQQGTYEQYF. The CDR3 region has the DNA TGTGCCAGCAGCGCAATCCAACAGGGCACCTACGAGCAGTACTTC.

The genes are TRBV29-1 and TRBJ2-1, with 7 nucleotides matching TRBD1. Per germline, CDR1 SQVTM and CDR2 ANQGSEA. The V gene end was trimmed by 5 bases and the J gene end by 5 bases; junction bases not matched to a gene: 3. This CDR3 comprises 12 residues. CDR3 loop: CSVPGQDNEQFF. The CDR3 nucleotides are TGCAGCGTTCCAGGACAGGACAATGAGCAGTTCTTC.

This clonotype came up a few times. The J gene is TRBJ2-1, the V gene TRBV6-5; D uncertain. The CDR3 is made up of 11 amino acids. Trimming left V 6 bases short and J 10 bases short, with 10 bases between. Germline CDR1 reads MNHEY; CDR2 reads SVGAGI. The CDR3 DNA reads TGTGCCAGCAGACGGGCCTGGGAGCAGTTCTTC. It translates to CASRRAWEQFF.

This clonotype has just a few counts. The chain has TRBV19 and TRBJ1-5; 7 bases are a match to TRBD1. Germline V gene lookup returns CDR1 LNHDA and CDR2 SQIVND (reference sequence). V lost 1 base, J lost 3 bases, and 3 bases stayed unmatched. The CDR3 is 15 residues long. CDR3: CASSIGRGLNQPQHF. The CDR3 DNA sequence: TGTGCCAGTAGTATAGGTAGGGGGCTCAATCAGCCCCAGCATTTT.

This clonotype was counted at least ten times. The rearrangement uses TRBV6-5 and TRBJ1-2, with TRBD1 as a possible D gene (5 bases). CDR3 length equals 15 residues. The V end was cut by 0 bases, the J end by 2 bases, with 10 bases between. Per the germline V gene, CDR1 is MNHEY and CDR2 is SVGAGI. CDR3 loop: CASSYSTGGNYGYTF. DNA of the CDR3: TGTGCCAGCAGTTACTCCACAGGAGGGAACTATGGCTACACCTTC.

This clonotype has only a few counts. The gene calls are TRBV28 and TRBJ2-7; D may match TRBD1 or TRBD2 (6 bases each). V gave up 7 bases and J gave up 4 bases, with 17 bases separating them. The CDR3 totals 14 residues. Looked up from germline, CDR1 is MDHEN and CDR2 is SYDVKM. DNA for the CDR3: TGTGCCAGCATGTCCCCAGGGGAGGAATACGAGCAGTACTTC. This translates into CASMSPGEEYEQYF.

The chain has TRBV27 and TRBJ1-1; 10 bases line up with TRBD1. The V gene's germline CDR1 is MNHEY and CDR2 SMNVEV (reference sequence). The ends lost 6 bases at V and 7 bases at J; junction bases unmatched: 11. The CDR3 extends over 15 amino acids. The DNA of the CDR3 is TGTGCCAGCAGAACACCGCGGGACAGGGGAAATGAAGCTTTCTTT. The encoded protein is CASRTPRDRGNEAFF.

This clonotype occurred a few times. Here the CDR3 DNA reads TGTGCCAGCAGTTTATCCGGGGGTAGCGCCAAAAACATTCAGTACTTC. Translating it yields CASSLSGGSAKNIQYF. The V and J genes are TRBV27 and TRBJ2-4, with TRBD2 as a possible D gene (6 bases). This CDR3 is 16 amino acids long. V lost 0 bases to trimming and J lost 1 base, with 10 bases between them. Germline V lookup: CDR1 MNHEY, CDR2 SMNVEV (reference sequence).

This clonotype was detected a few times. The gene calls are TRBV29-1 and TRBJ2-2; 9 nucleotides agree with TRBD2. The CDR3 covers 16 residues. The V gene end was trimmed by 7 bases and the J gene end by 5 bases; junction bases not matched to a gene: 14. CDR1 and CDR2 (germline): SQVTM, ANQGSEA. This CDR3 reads CSGRGVAGVQTGELFF. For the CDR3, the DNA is TGCAGCGGACGAGGGGTAGCGGGAGTTCAAACCGGGGAGCTGTTTTTT.

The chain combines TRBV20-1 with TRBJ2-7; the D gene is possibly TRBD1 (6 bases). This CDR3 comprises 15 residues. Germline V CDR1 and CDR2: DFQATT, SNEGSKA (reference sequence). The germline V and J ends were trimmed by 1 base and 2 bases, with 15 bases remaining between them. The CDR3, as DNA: TGCAGTGCTAGAGGGAACAGGGTCGGGGCCTACGAGCAGTACTTC. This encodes CSARGNRVGAYEQYF.

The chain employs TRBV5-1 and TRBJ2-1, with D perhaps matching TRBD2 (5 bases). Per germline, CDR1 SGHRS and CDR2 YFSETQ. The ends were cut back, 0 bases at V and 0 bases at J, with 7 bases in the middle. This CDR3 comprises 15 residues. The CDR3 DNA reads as TGCGCCAGCAGCTTGGACAGCGGCTCCTACAATGAGCAGTTCTTC. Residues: CASSLDSGSYNEQFF.

The CDR3 DNA reads as TGCGCCAGCAGCCAAGCGGGACTAGTGCTCTACAATGAGCAGTTCTTC. It specifies CASSQAGLVLYNEQFF. The chain joins TRBV4-1 to TRBJ2-1; 8 bases map to TRBD2. The CDR3 is 16 residues long. Germline V gene lookup returns CDR1 MGHRA and CDR2 YSYEKL. Unmatched junction bases numbered 5, after V lost 1 base and J lost 3 bases.

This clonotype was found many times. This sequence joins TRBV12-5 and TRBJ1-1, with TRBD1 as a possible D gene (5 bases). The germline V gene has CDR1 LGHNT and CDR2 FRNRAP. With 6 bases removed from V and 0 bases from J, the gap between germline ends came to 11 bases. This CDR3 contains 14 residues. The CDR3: CASGKDTVNTEAFF. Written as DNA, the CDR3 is TGTGCTAGTGGAAAGGACACTGTGAACACTGAAGCTTTCTTT.

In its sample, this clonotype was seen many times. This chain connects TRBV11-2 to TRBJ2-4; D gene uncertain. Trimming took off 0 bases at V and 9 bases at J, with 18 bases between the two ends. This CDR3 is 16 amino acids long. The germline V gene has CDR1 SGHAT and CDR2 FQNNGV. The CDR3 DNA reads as TGTGCCAGCAGCTTAGATCCCCCTACCAATTATGTCATTCAGTACTTC. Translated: CASSLDPPTNYVIQYF. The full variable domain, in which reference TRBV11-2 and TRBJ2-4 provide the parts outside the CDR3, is EAGVAQSPRYKIIEKRQSVAFWCNPISGHATLYWYQQILGQGPKLLIQFQNNGVVDDSQLPKDRFSAERLKGVDSTLKIQPAKLEDSAVYLCASSLDPPTNYVIQYFGAGTRLSVL.

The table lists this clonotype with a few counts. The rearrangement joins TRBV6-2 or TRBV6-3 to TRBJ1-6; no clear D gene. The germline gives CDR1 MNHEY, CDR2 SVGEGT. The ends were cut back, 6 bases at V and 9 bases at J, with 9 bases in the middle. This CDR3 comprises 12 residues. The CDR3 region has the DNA TGTGCCAGCAGCTGGACCGGTTCACCCCTCCACTTT. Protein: CASSWTGSPLHF.

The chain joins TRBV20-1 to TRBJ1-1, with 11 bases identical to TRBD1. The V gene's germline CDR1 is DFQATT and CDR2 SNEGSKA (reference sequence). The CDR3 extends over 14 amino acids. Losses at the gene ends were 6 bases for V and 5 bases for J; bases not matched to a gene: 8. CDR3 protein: CSAPGQGGKTEAFF. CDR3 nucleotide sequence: TGCAGTGCCCCGGGACAGGGGGGGAAGACTGAAGCTTTCTTT.

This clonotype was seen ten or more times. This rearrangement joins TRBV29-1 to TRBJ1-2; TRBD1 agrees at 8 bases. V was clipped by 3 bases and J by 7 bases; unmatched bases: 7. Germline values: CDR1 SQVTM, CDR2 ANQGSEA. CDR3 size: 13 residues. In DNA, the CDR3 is TGCAGCGTTGACGGACAGGGAGTGGCTGGCTACACCTTC. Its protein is CSVDGQGVAGYTF.

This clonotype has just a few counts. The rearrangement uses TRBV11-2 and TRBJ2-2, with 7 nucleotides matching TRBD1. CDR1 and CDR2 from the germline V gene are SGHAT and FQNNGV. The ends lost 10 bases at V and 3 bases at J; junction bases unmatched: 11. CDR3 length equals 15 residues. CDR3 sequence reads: CATRGQPMDTGELFF. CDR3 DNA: TGTGCCACCCGGGGACAGCCTATGGACACCGGGGAGCTGTTTTTT.

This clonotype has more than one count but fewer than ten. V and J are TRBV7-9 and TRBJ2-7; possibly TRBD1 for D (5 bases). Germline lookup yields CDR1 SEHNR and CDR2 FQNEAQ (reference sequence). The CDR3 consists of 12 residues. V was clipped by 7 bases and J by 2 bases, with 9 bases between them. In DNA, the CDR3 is TGTGCCAGCACCCCAGGGACCTACGAGCAGTACTTC. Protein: CASTPGTYEQYF. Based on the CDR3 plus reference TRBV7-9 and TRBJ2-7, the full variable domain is DTGVSQNPRHKITKRGQNVTFRCDPISEHNRLYWYRQTLGQGPEFLTYFQNEAQLEKSRLLSDRFSAERPKGSFSTLEIQRTEQGDSAMYLCASTPGTYEQYFGPGTRLTVT.

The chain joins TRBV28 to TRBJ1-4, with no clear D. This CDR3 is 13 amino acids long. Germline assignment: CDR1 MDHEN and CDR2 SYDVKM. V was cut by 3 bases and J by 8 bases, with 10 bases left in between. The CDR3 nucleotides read TGTGCCAGCAGTTTCCCCAGTCCAGAAAAACTGTTTTTT. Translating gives CASSFPSPEKLFF.

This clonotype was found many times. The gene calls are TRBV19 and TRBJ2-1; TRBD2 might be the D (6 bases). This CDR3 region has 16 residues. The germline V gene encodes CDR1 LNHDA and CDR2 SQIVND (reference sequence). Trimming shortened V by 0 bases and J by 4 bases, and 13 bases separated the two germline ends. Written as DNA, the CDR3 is TGTGCCAGTAGTATAGATGGGGGGTCACCTTACAATGAGCAGTTCTTC. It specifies CASSIDGGSPYNEQFF.